These T cell receptor beta chains were read from a single sample in a study of immune cell composition in non-small cell lung cancer. Sequencing was performed with immunoSEQ multiplex PCR; in TCRdb, only in-frame clones are kept and a portion is missing. The profile covers under 3,500 clones, with roughly 77% appearing a single time and less than 30% taken by the ten largest. What was sequenced was non-adjacent lung tissue. The receptor source for this set is a human donor with non-small cell lung cancer. Both conserved end residues are part of each CDR3. D genes are given only for firm matches. For some rows the clone size is stated as once, few or many, or as a class when expanded; others skip it.

TRBJ2-1,TRBV7-9,NA,NA,TGTGCCAGCAGCTTAGGGCAGGGGCGAGACAATGAGCAGTTCTTC,CASSLGQGRDNEQFF
TRBJ1-1,TRBV6-1,NA,NA,TGTGCCAGCAGGAAACAGGGAACTGAAGCTTTCTTT,CASRKQGTEAFF
TRBJ2-5,TRBV5-1,TRBD2,NA,TGCGCCAGCAGCTCCTTGGGACTAGCGGGAGAAGAGACCCAGTACTTC,CASSSLGLAGEETQYF
TRBJ1-5,TRBV6-5,TRBD1,NA,TGTGCCAGCACTAGGACAGGTAATCAGCCCCAGCATTTT,CASTRTGNQPQHF
TRBJ1-2,TRBV6-1,NA,NA,TGTGCCAGCAGTGAACTCGGGGACAAGAGTTATGGCTACACCTTC,CASSELGDKSYGYTF
TRBJ1-1,TRBV4-3,NA,once,TGCGCCAGCAGCCAAACTACCTCCACTGAAGCTTTCTTT,CASSQTTSTEAFF
TRBJ2-1,TRBV7-9,TRBD2,NA,TGTGCCAGCAGCCTACTAGCGGGAGTTTGGAATGAGCAGTTCTTC,CASSLLAGVWNEQFF
TRBJ1-5,TRBV5-8,NA,medium-sized,TGTGCCAGCAGCTTGAGGGGAGGAGTAGGTCAGCCCCAGCATTTT,CASSLRGGVGQPQHF
TRBJ1-2,TRBV6-5,NA,NA,TGTGCCAGCAGCTCACAGGGAGGGGATGGCTACACCTTC,CASSSQGGDGYTF
TRBJ1-1,TRBV7-9,NA,NA,TGTGCCAGCAGCTTCTACAGGAGTGAAGCTTTCTTT,CASSFYRSEAFF
TRBJ2-7,TRBV4-1,NA,NA,TGTGCCAGCAGCCAAGGACATTCTAACGGCGAGCAGTACTTC,CASSQGHSNGEQYF
TRBJ2-7,TRBV5-1,NA,NA,TGCGCCAGCAGCTTGGAACTCCCCCGCGACGAGCAGTACTTC,CASSLELPRDEQYF
TRBJ2-5,TRBV29-1,TRBD1,few,TGCAGCGTTGAGGGGGGGACAGGGAACCAAGAGACCCAGTACTTC,CSVEGGTGNQETQYF
TRBJ2-3,TRBV11-3,TRBD2,few,TGTGCCAGCAGCATCGGACTAGCGGGAGGAGGAGATACGCAGTATTTT,CASSIGLAGGGDTQYF
TRBJ2-3,TRBV5-1,TRBD2,NA,TGCGCCAGCAGCTCGGGACTAGCGGGGTCCACAGATACGCAGTATTTT,CASSSGLAGSTDTQYF
TRBJ2-5,TRBV7-2,NA,NA,TGTGCCAGCAGCCTCACAGGGTCTCTACAAGAGACCCAGTACTTC,CASSLTGSLQETQYF
TRBJ2-1,TRBV5-1,NA,NA,TGCGCCAGCAGCTTCTCTCAGGGCTCCTACAATGAGCAGTTCTTC,CASSFSQGSYNEQFF
TRBJ2-1,TRBV5-4,NA,NA,TGTGCCAGCAGCTTGGCCGCGGGGGCCGGCTACAATGAGCAGTTCTTC,CASSLAAGAGYNEQFF
TRBJ2-5,TRBV7-2,TRBD2,NA,TGTGCCAGCAGCCCGACCTGGACTAGCGGGAGTTTTGAGACCCAGTACTTC,CASSPTWTSGSFETQYF
TRBJ2-7,TRBV21-1,NA,NA,TGTGCCAACCTCGGGGTTACGAGGGACGAGCAGTACTTC,CANLGVTRDEQYF
TRBJ2-7,TRBV5-1,NA,once,TGCGCCAGCAGCTTAGTGGTTAGCTCCTACGAGCAGTACTTC,CASSLVVSSYEQYF
TRBJ1-3,TRBV27,NA,NA,TGTGCCAGCAGTCTAAACAGTGGGAACACCATATATTTT,CASSLNSGNTIYF
TRBJ2-3,TRBV5-1,TRBD1,NA,TGCGCCAGCAGCTTAAGGGGGCAAAACACAGATACGCAGTATTTT,CASSLRGQNTDTQYF
TRBJ1-1,TRBV7-9,TRBD1,few,TGTGCCAGCAGCTTAAACGAGGGACAGGGGGACACTGAAGCTTTCTTT,CASSLNEGQGDTEAFF
TRBJ2-1,TRBV19,TRBD2,NA,TGTGCCAGTAGTCCTACTAGCGGGAGGGCGGTAGAGCAGTTCTTC,CASSPTSGRAVEQFF